The T cell receptor beta chain described here comes from a study of beta chain features in type 1 diabetes. The overall study: The patients were much like the healthy donors in age, gender and cell yields. General observations from the study: TCRB CDR3s from Type 1 diabetes patients were moderately but significantly shorter in all four CD4+ subsets. Insertions were fewer and deletions more numerous at VDJ junctions in type 1 diabetes patients.

The investigators reverse transcribed all of the isolated RNA, so they sequenced expressed TCRB transcripts. Clones were read by immunoSEQ multiplex PCR, and TCRdb kept only the in-frame ones, dropping some. The sample has 70,000 to 90,000 clones; roughly 31% are singletons. As regards this clone: Antigen unknown.

V shed 0 bases and J 3 bases; nucleotides not matched to a gene: 6. The CDR3 is 17 residues long. Germline CDR1 LGHNA, CDR2 YNFKEQ. Source material: stem cell memory CD4+ T cells from blood. The chain carries TRBV4-2 and TRBJ2-7; TRBD2 matches 12 bases. The TCR comes from a woman aged 18-35 years in good health. CDR3 region: CASSQEPTTSGSYEQYF. CDR3 in DNA: TGTGCCAGCAGCCAAGAACCCACGACTAGCGGGAGCTACGAGCAGTACTTC.